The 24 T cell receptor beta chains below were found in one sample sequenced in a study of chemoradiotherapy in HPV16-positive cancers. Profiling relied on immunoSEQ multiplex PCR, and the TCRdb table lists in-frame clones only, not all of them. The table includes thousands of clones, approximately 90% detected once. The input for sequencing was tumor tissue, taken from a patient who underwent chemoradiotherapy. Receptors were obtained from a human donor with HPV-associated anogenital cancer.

The CDR3 reads CAWTPRGREEKLFF. Written as DNA, the CDR3 is TGTGCCTGGACGCCGAGGGGGCGAGAAGAAAAACTGTTTTTT. The V and J genes are TRBV30 and TRBJ1-4; 7 nucleotides align to TRBD1. V lost 4 bases and J lost 8; bases outside the gene matches: 10. CDR1 is GTSNPN and CDR2 is SVGIG in the germline V gene (reference sequence). This CDR3 contains 14 residues.

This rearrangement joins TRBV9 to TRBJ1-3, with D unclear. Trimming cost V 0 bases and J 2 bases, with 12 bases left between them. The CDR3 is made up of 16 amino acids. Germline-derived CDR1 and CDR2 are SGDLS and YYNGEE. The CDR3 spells CASSVDGFRTGNTIYF. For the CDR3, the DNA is TGTGCCAGCAGCGTAGATGGTTTTCGCACTGGAAACACCATATATTTT.

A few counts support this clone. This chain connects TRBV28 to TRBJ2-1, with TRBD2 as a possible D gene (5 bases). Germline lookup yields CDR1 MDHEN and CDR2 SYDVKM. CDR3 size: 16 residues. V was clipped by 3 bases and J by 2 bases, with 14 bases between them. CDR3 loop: CASSLTGYSPYNEQFF. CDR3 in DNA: TGTGCCAGCAGTTTGACGGGGTACTCCCCCTACAATGAGCAGTTCTTC.

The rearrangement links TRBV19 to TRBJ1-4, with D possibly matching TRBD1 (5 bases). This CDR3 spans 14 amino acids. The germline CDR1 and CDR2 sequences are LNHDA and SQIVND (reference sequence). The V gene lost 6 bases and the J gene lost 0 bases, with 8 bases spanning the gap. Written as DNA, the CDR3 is TGTGCCAGTAGAACAGGCTCAACTAATGAAAAACTGTTTTTT. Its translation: CASRTGSTNEKLFF.

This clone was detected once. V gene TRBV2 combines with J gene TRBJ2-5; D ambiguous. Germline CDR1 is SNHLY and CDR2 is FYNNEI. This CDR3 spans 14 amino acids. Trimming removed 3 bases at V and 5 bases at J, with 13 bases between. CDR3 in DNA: TGTGCCAGCAGTGACGGAGTAGTAGGGGAGACCCAGTACTTC. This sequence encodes CASSDGVVGETQYF.

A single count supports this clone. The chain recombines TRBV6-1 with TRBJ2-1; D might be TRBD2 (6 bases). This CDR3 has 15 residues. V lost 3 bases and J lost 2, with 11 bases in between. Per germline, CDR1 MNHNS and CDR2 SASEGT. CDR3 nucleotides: TGTGCCAGCAGTGAGGCGGGGCCCCCCTACAATGAGCAGTTCTTC. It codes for CASSEAGPPYNEQFF.

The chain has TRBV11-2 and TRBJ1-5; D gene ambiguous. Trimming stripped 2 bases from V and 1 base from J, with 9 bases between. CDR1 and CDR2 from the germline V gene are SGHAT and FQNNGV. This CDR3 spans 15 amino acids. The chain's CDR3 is CASSLSSGSNQPQHF. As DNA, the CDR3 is TGTGCCAGCAGCTTATCTTCCGGCAGCAATCAGCCCCAGCATTTT.

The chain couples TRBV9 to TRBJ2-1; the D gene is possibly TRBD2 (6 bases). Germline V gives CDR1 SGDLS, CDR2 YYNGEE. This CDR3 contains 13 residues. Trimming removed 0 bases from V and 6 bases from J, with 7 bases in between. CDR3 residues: CASSVGDFNEQFF. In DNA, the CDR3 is TGTGCCAGCAGCGTAGGGGACTTCAATGAGCAGTTCTTC.

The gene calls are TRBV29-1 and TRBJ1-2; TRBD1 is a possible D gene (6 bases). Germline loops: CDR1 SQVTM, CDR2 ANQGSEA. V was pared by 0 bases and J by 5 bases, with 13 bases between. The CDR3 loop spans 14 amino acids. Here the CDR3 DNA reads TGCAGCGTTGAAGATCCCAGGGGCAGGTATGGCTACACCTTC. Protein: CSVEDPRGRYGYTF.

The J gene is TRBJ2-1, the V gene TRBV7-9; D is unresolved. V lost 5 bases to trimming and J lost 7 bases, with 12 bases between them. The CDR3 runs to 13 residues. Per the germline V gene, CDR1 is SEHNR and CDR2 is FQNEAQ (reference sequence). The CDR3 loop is CASSLTAENEQFF. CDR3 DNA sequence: TGTGCCAGCAGCCTCACCGCCGAAAATGAGCAGTTCTTC.

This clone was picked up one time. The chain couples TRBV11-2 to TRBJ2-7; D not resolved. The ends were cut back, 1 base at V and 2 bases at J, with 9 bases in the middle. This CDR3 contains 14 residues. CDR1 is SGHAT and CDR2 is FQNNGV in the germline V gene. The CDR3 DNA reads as TGTGCCAGCAGCTTAGTGGGCAGCACCTACGAGCAGTACTTC. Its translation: CASSLVGSTYEQYF.

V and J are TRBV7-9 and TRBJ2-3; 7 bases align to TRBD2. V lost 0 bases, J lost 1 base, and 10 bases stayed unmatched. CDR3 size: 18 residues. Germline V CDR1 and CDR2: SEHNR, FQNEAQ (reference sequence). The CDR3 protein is CASSLARGGGSGTDTQYF. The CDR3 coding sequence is TGTGCCAGCAGCTTAGCGCGGGGCGGGGGATCCGGCACAGATACGCAGTATTTT.

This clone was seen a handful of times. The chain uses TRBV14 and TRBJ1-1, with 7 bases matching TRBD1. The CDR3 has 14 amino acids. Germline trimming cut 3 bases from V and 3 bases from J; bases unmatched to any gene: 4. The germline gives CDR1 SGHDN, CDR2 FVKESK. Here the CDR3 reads CASSHGTDYTEAFF. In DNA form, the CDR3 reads TGTGCCAGCAGCCACGGGACAGATTACACTGAAGCTTTCTTT. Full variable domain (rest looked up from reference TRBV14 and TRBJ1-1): EAGVTQFPSHSVIEKGQTVTLRCDPISGHDNLYWYRRVMGKEIKFLLHFVKESKQDESGMPNNRFLAERTGGTYSTLKVQPAELEDSGVYFCASSHGTDYTEAFFGQGTRLTVV.

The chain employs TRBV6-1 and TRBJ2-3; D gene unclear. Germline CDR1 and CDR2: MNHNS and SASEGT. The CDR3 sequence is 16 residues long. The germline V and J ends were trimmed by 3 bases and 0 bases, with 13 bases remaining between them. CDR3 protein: CASSDTLKTSTDTQYF. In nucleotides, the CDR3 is TGTGCCAGCAGTGACACCTTGAAAACGAGCACAGATACGCAGTATTTT.

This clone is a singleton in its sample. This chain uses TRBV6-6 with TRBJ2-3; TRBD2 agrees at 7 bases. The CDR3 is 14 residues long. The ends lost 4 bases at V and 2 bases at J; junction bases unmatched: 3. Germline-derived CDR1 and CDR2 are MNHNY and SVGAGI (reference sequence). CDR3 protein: CASSSGTNTDTQYF. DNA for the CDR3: TGTGCCAGCAGTTCCGGGACTAACACAGATACGCAGTATTTT.

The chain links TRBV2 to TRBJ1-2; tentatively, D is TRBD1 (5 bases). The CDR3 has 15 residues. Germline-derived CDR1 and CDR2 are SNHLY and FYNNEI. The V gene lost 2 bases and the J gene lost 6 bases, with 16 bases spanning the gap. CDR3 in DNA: TGTGCCAGCAGTGAATCCTCCCGACTGGGGGATGGCTACACCTTC. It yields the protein CASSESSRLGDGYTF.

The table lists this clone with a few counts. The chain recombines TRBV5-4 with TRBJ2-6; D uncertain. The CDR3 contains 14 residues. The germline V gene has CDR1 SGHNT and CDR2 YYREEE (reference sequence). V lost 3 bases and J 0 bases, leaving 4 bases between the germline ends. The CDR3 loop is CASSSSSGANVLTF. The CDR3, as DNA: TGTGCCAGCAGCTCCTCCTCTGGGGCCAACGTCCTGACTTTC.

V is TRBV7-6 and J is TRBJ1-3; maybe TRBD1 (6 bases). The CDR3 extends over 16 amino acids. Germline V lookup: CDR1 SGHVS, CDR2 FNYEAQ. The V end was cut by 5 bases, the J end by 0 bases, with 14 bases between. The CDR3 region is CASSPYTGNSGNTIYF. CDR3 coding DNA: TGTGCCAGCAGCCCCTACACAGGGAACTCTGGAAACACCATATATTTT.

In nucleotides, the CDR3 is TGTGCCAGTAGTATCGGTCTAGCGGGGGGCTCCTACAATGAGCAGTTCTTC. As protein: CASSIGLAGGSYNEQFF. The rearrangement links TRBV19 to TRBJ2-1, with TRBD2 identical over 11 bases. Germline CDR1 reads LNHDA; CDR2 reads SQIVND (reference sequence). Trimming removed 3 bases from V and 0 bases from J; junction bases left unmatched: 4. The CDR3 sequence is 17 residues long.

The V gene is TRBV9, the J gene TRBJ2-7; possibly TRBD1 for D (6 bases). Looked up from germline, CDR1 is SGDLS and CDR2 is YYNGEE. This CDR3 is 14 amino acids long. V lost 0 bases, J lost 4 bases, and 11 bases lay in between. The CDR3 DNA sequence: TGTGCCAGCAGCGTAGAAGCAGGGGAGTACGAGCAGTACTTC. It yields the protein CASSVEAGEYEQYF.

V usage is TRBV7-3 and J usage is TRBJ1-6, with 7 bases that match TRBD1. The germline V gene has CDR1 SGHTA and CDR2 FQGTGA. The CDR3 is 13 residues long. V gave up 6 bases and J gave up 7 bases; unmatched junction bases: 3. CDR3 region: CASSPGQNSPLHF. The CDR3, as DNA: TGTGCCAGCAGTCCGGGACAGAATTCACCCCTCCACTTT.

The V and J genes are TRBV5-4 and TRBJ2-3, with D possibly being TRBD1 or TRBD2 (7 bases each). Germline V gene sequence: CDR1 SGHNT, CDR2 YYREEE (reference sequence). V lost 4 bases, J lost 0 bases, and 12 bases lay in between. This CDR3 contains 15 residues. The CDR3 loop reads CASSGGDSSTDTQYF. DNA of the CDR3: TGTGCCAGCAGCGGGGGGGACAGCAGCACAGATACGCAGTATTTT.

The CDR3 region has the DNA TGTGCCAGTAGTATGCGACAGGGGACTTACCAAGAGACCCAGTACTTC. Translating it yields CASSMRQGTYQETQYF. The chain uses TRBV19 and TRBJ2-5; 8 bases are a match to TRBD1. Germline V gene data show CDR1 as LNHDA and CDR2 as SQIVND (reference sequence). CDR3 length: 16 amino acids. Trimming removed 3 bases from V and 0 bases from J; junction bases left unmatched: 6.

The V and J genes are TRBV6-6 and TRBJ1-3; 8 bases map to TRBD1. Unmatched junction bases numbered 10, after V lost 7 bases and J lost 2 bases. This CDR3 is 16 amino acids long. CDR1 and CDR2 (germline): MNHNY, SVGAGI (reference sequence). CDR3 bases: TGTGCCAGCACCCAGACAGGGGAGTTCACTGGAAACACCATATATTTT. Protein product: CASTQTGEFTGNTIYF.